This T cell receptor beta chain was captured in a study of shared clonotypes between healthy human individuals. The assay was immunoSEQ multiplex PCR, and TCRdb's table has in-frame clones only and misses some. The sample consists of over 2 million clones, just under 95% of them appearing once. The CDR3 length is 16 residues. The germline V gene encodes CDR1 MGHRA and CDR2 YSYEKL. V was pared by 1 base and J by 3 bases, with 13 bases between. Terminally differentiated effector memory CD45RA+ cells were excluded from the naive CD8 cells, which were CD45RO-negative and positively selected for CCR7. Those who donated were healthy HIV-negative adults, with no recent acute infections or vaccinations reported.

Sequenced: naive CD8+ T cells sorted from blood. The receptor was isolated from a man aged 18-30 years in good health. The chain recombines TRBV4-1 with TRBJ1-5, with TRBD1 as a possible D gene (5 bases). The DNA of the CDR3 is TGCGCCAGCAGCCAAGTGAGAGGGGCGTACAATCAGCCCCAGCATTTT. Residues: CASSQVRGAYNQPQHF.